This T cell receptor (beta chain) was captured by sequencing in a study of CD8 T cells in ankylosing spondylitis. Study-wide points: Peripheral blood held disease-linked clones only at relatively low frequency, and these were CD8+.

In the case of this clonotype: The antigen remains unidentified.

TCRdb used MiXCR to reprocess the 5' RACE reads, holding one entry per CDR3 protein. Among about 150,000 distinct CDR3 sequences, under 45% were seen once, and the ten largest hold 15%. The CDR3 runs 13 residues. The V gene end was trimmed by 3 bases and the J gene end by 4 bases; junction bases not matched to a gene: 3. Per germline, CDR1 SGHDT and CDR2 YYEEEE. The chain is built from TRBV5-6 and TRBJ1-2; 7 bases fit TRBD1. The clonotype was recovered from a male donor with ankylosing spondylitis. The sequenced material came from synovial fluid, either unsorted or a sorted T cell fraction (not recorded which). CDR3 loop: CASSSGQVYGYTF. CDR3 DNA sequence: TGTGCCAGCAGCTCTGGACAGGTCTATGGCTACACCTTC.